This T cell receptor (beta chain) was sequenced during a study of siplizumab effects on memory and regulatory T cells. Findings and caveats of the study: Proliferating Tregs from siplizumab cultures lacked functional confirmation of suppression. Memory cells that were CD4+ and unstimulated gave rise to alloreactive sequences, which siplizumab significantly reduced. Naive or memory phenotype was unassignable for roughly 80-96% of proliferating CD4+ or CD8+ clones.

Roughly 9.8 x 10^4 TCR templates were assayed per sample. Sequenced by immunoSEQ multiplex PCR; TCRdb stores in-frame clones only, minus some. The sample holds around 100,000 clones, over 90% seen once. Germline loops: CDR1 SEHNR, CDR2 FQNEAQ (reference sequence). The CDR3 extends over 12 amino acids. The V end was cut by 3 bases, the J end by 5 bases, with 7 bases between. About this clone: What it recognizes is unknown.

The sample taken for sequencing was non-Treg CD4+ T cells sorted from blood. The sequence was collected from a human donor in good health. The rearrangement links TRBV7-9 to TRBJ2-5; D gene unclear. In DNA form, the CDR3 reads TGTGCCAGCAGCTTCTATCTTGAGACCCAGTACTTC. Its protein is CASSFYLETQYF.